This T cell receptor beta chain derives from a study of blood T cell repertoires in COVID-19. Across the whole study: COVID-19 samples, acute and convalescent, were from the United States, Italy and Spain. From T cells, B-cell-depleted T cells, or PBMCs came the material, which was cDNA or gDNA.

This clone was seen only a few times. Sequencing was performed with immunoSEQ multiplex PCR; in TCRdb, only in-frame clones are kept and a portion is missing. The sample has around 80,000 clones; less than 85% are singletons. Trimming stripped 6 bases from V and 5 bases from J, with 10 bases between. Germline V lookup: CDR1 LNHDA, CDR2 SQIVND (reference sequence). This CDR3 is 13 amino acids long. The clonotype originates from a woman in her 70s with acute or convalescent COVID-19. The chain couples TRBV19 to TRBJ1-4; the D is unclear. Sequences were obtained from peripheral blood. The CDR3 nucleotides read TGTGCCAGTAGGGAGCTGCTCAATGAAAAACTGTTTTTT. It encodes CASRELLNEKLFF.